This TCR beta chain was documented in a study of CD8+CD57+ T cells in acquired aplastic anemia. Template material for TCR beta VDJ and CDR3 profiling consisted of genomic DNA. TCRdb re-analysed the reads in MiXCR, keeping a single row per CDR3 protein. The repertoire includes about 180,000 distinct CDR3 sequences, approximately 52% of them detected once, and roughly 1.8% sits in the top ten. Trimming stripped 0 bases from V and 6 bases from J, with 13 bases between. Germline V gene sequence: CDR1 SGHDT, CDR2 YYEEEE. The CDR3 length is 15 residues. Patients included in sequencing had previously demonstrated CD8+CD57+ cell expansion by flow cytometry. Untreated patients provided the blood samples, with no therapy given before sampling.

The chain joins TRBV5-6 to TRBJ2-1; unclear D gene. The sequenced sample consisted of sorted CD4+, CD8+, or CD8+CD57+ T cells (not recorded which) from PBMCs. This sequence originates from a human donor with aplastic anemia. Here the CDR3 DNA reads TGTGCCAGCAGCTTGGGGCTCGGGTTGTTCAATGAGCAGTTCTTC. Its translation: CASSLGLGLFNEQFF.